Listed below are T cell receptor beta chains from one sample, sequenced in a study of OX40 agonist ivuxolimab in advanced cancers. Profiling relied on immunoSEQ multiplex PCR, and the TCRdb table lists in-frame clones only, not all of them. The table lists around 67,000 clones, approximately 90% of them singletons, with approximately 1.2% in the top ten. Sequenced material: CD4+ or CD8+ T cells sorted from blood, taken in a trial of the OX40 agonist ivuxolimab. These receptors all stem from an adult with an advanced solid tumor such as melanoma, head and neck, liver or kidney cancer. Each CDR3 is given with its conserved first and last residue. Each record gives: V gene, D gene, J gene, clone size, CDR3 DNA, CDR3 protein. A D gene is named only where the DNA matches it firmly. A row's size may be missing; if present it is once, few, many or a size class.

v_call: TRBV7-8; d_call: -; j_call: TRBJ2-2; clone_size: -; cdr3_nt: TGTGCCAGCAGCTTAGGGACTCTTAACACCGGGGAGCTGTTTTTT; cdr3_aa: CASSLGTLNTGELFF
v_call: TRBV7-2; d_call: -; j_call: TRBJ2-5; clone_size: -; cdr3_nt: TGTGCCAGCAGCTTAGTTCGTAGTCAAGAGACCCAGTACTTC; cdr3_aa: CASSLVRSQETQYF
v_call: TRBV5-5; d_call: TRBD1; j_call: TRBJ2-3; clone_size: -; cdr3_nt: TGTGCCAGCAGCGGACCGGACAGGATGGACACAGATACGCAGTATTTT; cdr3_aa: CASSGPDRMDTDTQYF
v_call: TRBV28; d_call: -; j_call: TRBJ2-3; clone_size: once; cdr3_nt: TGTGCCAGCAGTTTAGCCCCCACACGAGATACGCAGTATTTT; cdr3_aa: CASSLAPTRDTQYF
v_call: TRBV2; d_call: -; j_call: TRBJ2-1; clone_size: -; cdr3_nt: TGTGCCAGCAGTGAAGAGACACGCGATGAGCAGTTCTTC; cdr3_aa: CASSEETRDEQFF
v_call: TRBV28; d_call: TRBD1; j_call: TRBJ2-7; clone_size: -; cdr3_nt: TGTGCCAGCAGTTTGGACAGGGTGAGGTACGAGCAGTACTTC; cdr3_aa: CASSLDRVRYEQYF
v_call: TRBV18; d_call: -; j_call: TRBJ2-1; clone_size: once; cdr3_nt: TGTGCCAGCTCACGAGAACAGACAGGACCAACCTACAATGAGCAGTTCTTC; cdr3_aa: CASSREQTGPTYNEQFF
v_call: TRBV30; d_call: -; j_call: TRBJ2-7; clone_size: -; cdr3_nt: TGTGCCTGGAGTATAGGTTCGTCCTACGAGCAGTACTTC; cdr3_aa: CAWSIGSSYEQYF
v_call: TRBV19; d_call: TRBD1; j_call: TRBJ2-7; clone_size: -; cdr3_nt: TGTGCCAGTAGTGCGTCGGGACAGGGCTTCTACGAGCAGTACTTC; cdr3_aa: CASSASGQGFYEQYF
v_call: TRBV11-2; d_call: TRBD1; j_call: TRBJ1-3; clone_size: -; cdr3_nt: TGTGCCAGCAGCCACCCCCTTCGACAGGGAGGTACTGGAAACACCATATATTTT; cdr3_aa: CASSHPLRQGGTGNTIYF
v_call: TRBV7-2; d_call: -; j_call: TRBJ2-7; clone_size: once; cdr3_nt: TGTGCCAGCAGCTCGACCCCTGAGCAGTACTTC; cdr3_aa: CASSSTPEQYF
v_call: TRBV4-1; d_call: -; j_call: TRBJ1-2; clone_size: few; cdr3_nt: TGCGCCAGCAGCCCGCAAGTGGTCTCGGGGTATGGCTACACCTTC; cdr3_aa: CASSPQVVSGYGYTF
v_call: TRBV28; d_call: -; j_call: TRBJ1-5; clone_size: -; cdr3_nt: TGTGCCAGCAGTTTACAGGACAGATTCAATCAGCCCCAGCATTTT; cdr3_aa: CASSLQDRFNQPQHF
v_call: TRBV11-2; d_call: -; j_call: TRBJ2-7; clone_size: -; cdr3_nt: TGTGCCTGCGGCAGATCTCCCTACGAGCAGTACTTC; cdr3_aa: CACGRSPYEQYF
v_call: TRBV30; d_call: TRBD2; j_call: TRBJ2-1; clone_size: -; cdr3_nt: TGTGCCTCGAGCGGACTAGCGGGAGGGAGGGGTAAGCAGTTCTTC; cdr3_aa: CASSGLAGGRGKQFF
v_call: TRBV29-1; d_call: -; j_call: TRBJ2-7; clone_size: -; cdr3_nt: TGCAGCGTTGAAGACACCAGCCACGGCTCCTACGAGCAGTACTTC; cdr3_aa: CSVEDTSHGSYEQYF
v_call: TRBV6-1; d_call: -; j_call: TRBJ1-1; clone_size: -; cdr3_nt: TGTGCCATTAAACCTCCGGGACATCGAACTGAAGCTTTCTTT; cdr3_aa: CAIKPPGHRTEAFF
v_call: TRBV7-2; d_call: TRBD2; j_call: TRBJ2-3; clone_size: few; cdr3_nt: TGTGCCAGCAGCCCTAGGCGCGCGGGGGGGCTCACAGATACGCAGTATTTT; cdr3_aa: CASSPRRAGGLTDTQYF
v_call: TRBV7-6; d_call: TRBD2; j_call: TRBJ2-3; clone_size: -; cdr3_nt: TGTGCCAGCAGCCCAGGACTAGCGCGGAGCACAGATACGCAGTATTTT; cdr3_aa: CASSPGLARSTDTQYF
v_call: TRBV9; d_call: -; j_call: TRBJ2-1; clone_size: once; cdr3_nt: TGTGCCAGCAGCGTAGTAGAGGGCGTCGCCGGTGAGCAGTTCTTC; cdr3_aa: CASSVVEGVAGEQFF
v_call: TRBV4-1; d_call: -; j_call: TRBJ2-3; clone_size: -; cdr3_nt: TGCGCCAGCAGCCCAATGGACTCTCGGACCTCAGATACGCAGTATTTT; cdr3_aa: CASSPMDSRTSDTQYF
v_call: TRBV5-4; d_call: TRBD2; j_call: TRBJ2-5; clone_size: once; cdr3_nt: TGTGCCAGCAGTTCAGCGGGGGCGCAAGAGACCCAGTACTTC; cdr3_aa: CASSSAGAQETQYF
v_call: TRBV7-2; d_call: -; j_call: TRBJ1-6; clone_size: -; cdr3_nt: TGTGCCAGCAGCTTAGTGCGAATCGGCGGTAATTCACCCCTCCACTTT; cdr3_aa: CASSLVRIGGNSPLHF
v_call: TRBV9; d_call: -; j_call: TRBJ1-2; clone_size: -; cdr3_nt: TGTGCCAGCAGCGGTAAACCGGACAGCAACTATGGCTACACCTTC; cdr3_aa: CASSGKPDSNYGYTF
v_call: TRBV4-3; d_call: TRBD1; j_call: TRBJ1-4; clone_size: -; cdr3_nt: TGCGCCAGCAGCCGTGGGACAGAGAATGAAAAACTGTTTTTT; cdr3_aa: CASSRGTENEKLFF
v_call: TRBV9; d_call: TRBD1; j_call: TRBJ2-3; clone_size: -; cdr3_nt: TGTGCCAGCAGCGTAGGGCGACAGGGAATTTGGACAGATACGCAGTATTTT; cdr3_aa: CASSVGRQGIWTDTQYF
v_call: TRBV7-2; d_call: TRBD2; j_call: TRBJ2-3; clone_size: -; cdr3_nt: TGTGCCAGCAGCCCCACTAGCGGGAGTCGCACAGATACGCAGTATTTT; cdr3_aa: CASSPTSGSRTDTQYF
v_call: TRBV12-5; d_call: -; j_call: TRBJ2-2; clone_size: -; cdr3_nt: TGTGCTAGTGGGCCCGGGGGGAACACCGGGGAGCTGTTTTTT; cdr3_aa: CASGPGGNTGELFF
v_call: TRBV11-2; d_call: TRBD1; j_call: TRBJ2-7; clone_size: -; cdr3_nt: TGTGCCAGCAGCAAGGGACAGAACTACGAGCAGTACTTC; cdr3_aa: CASSKGQNYEQYF
v_call: TRBV2; d_call: -; j_call: TRBJ2-4; clone_size: -; cdr3_nt: TGTGCCAGCAGTGCCCCAGGGACGCTCGCCAAAAACATTCAGTACTTC; cdr3_aa: CASSAPGTLAKNIQYF
v_call: TRBV13; d_call: TRBD1; j_call: TRBJ1-3; clone_size: -; cdr3_nt: TGTGCCAGCAGGGGACAGGGGGCATGGGGAAACACCATATATTTT; cdr3_aa: CASRGQGAWGNTIYF
v_call: TRBV30; d_call: TRBD1; j_call: TRBJ1-2; clone_size: once; cdr3_nt: TGTGCCTGGAGGGGGACAGGGATCAATGGCTACACCTTC; cdr3_aa: CAWRGTGINGYTF
v_call: TRBV2; d_call: -; j_call: TRBJ2-5; clone_size: -; cdr3_nt: TGTGCCAGCACCCTAGCGAACCCTGGGGAGACCCAGTACTTC; cdr3_aa: CASTLANPGETQYF
v_call: TRBV18; d_call: TRBD2; j_call: TRBJ2-5; clone_size: once; cdr3_nt: TGTGCCAGCTCACCCCCCGATCATAGCGGGAGAGAGACCCAGTACTTC; cdr3_aa: CASSPPDHSGRETQYF
v_call: TRBV19; d_call: -; j_call: TRBJ2-2; clone_size: -; cdr3_nt: TGTGCCACCCTGAGGGGTTCCGCGAACACCGGGGAGCTGTTTTTT; cdr3_aa: CATLRGSANTGELFF
v_call: TRBV11-2; d_call: -; j_call: TRBJ1-1; clone_size: -; cdr3_nt: TGTGCCAGCAGCTTCGGGAATATGGCTTTCTTT; cdr3_aa: CASSFGNMAFF
v_call: TRBV5-4; d_call: TRBD2; j_call: TRBJ2-7; clone_size: -; cdr3_nt: TGTGCCAGCAGCTTGGGGGGAGGGCTTTACGAGCAGTACTTC; cdr3_aa: CASSLGGGLYEQYF
v_call: TRBV6-5; d_call: -; j_call: TRBJ2-7; clone_size: once; cdr3_nt: TGTGCCAGCAGTTACGGGGACATCTCCTACGAGCAGTACTTC; cdr3_aa: CASSYGDISYEQYF
v_call: TRBV5-6; d_call: -; j_call: TRBJ2-7; clone_size: -; cdr3_nt: TGTGCCAGCAGCTTGGTGGTAGGGGTGGTAGCCTACGAGCAGTACTTC; cdr3_aa: CASSLVVGVVAYEQYF
v_call: TRBV15; d_call: TRBD2; j_call: TRBJ2-7; clone_size: -; cdr3_nt: TGTGCCACCAGCACCCGGAGGAGCGGGAGGGCTAACGAGCAGTACTTC; cdr3_aa: CATSTRRSGRANEQYF
v_call: TRBV9; d_call: -; j_call: TRBJ2-1; clone_size: -; cdr3_nt: TGTGCCAGCAGCGTAGACTCTGACCGGGCTGAGCAGTTCTTC; cdr3_aa: CASSVDSDRAEQFF
v_call: TRBV4-1; d_call: -; j_call: TRBJ2-7; clone_size: -; cdr3_nt: TGCGCCAGCAGCCCGTCCGGGGGACAGCGGTACGAGCAGTACTTC; cdr3_aa: CASSPSGGQRYEQYF
v_call: TRBV27; d_call: -; j_call: TRBJ2-1; clone_size: -; cdr3_nt: TGTGCCAGCAGGGGACCAGGGGAGGTACGCAATGAGCAGTTCTTC; cdr3_aa: CASRGPGEVRNEQFF
v_call: TRBV5-1; d_call: -; j_call: TRBJ2-1; clone_size: -; cdr3_nt: TGCGCCAGCATGGGTCGGGACGGTGAGCAGTTCTTC; cdr3_aa: CASMGRDGEQFF
v_call: TRBV14; d_call: -; j_call: TRBJ1-3; clone_size: -; cdr3_nt: TGTGCCAGCAGCCCCAGACCGAGCTTGATTGGAAACACCATATATTTT; cdr3_aa: CASSPRPSLIGNTIYF
v_call: TRBV20-1; d_call: -; j_call: TRBJ1-1; clone_size: few; cdr3_nt: TGCAGTGCTGCCGACGGAAGTGAAGCTTTCTTT; cdr3_aa: CSAADGSEAFF
v_call: TRBV16; d_call: -; j_call: TRBJ1-2; clone_size: few; cdr3_nt: TGTGCCAGCAGCCGACAAAACTATGGCTACACCTTC; cdr3_aa: CASSRQNYGYTF
v_call: TRBV7-3; d_call: -; j_call: TRBJ1-1; clone_size: -; cdr3_nt: TGTGCCAGCAGCATACGACAGGATGAGGCTGAAGCTTTCTTT; cdr3_aa: CASSIRQDEAEAFF
v_call: TRBV7-2; d_call: TRBD1; j_call: TRBJ2-1; clone_size: -; cdr3_nt: TGTGCCAGCAGAGGGGACAGGGGGCGACTGAATGAGCAGTTCTTC; cdr3_aa: CASRGDRGRLNEQFF
v_call: TRBV7-7; d_call: -; j_call: TRBJ2-2; clone_size: -; cdr3_nt: TGTGCCAGCAGCCCAAGCTACACCGGGGAGCTGTTTTTT; cdr3_aa: CASSPSYTGELFF
v_call: TRBV10-2; d_call: TRBD1; j_call: TRBJ1-2; clone_size: -; cdr3_nt: TGCGCCAGCAGCGGGGACAGCTATGGCTACACCTTC; cdr3_aa: CASSGDSYGYTF
v_call: TRBV20-1; d_call: -; j_call: TRBJ1-1; clone_size: -; cdr3_nt: TGCAGTGCTCATCCTGAAGCTTTCTTT; cdr3_aa: CSAHPEAFF
v_call: TRBV30; d_call: -; j_call: TRBJ2-7; clone_size: -; cdr3_nt: TGTGCCTGGAGTGGCCCCGGAAAGCAGTACTTC; cdr3_aa: CAWSGPGKQYF
v_call: TRBV18; d_call: TRBD1; j_call: TRBJ1-5; clone_size: -; cdr3_nt: TGTGCCAGCTCACCAGGGACAGGCTCCAATCAGCCCCAGCATTTT; cdr3_aa: CASSPGTGSNQPQHF
v_call: TRBV11-2; d_call: TRBD1; j_call: TRBJ1-1; clone_size: few; cdr3_nt: TGTGCCAGCAGCTTACCGGACAGGCCCCGTATGAACACTGAAGCTTTCTTT; cdr3_aa: CASSLPDRPRMNTEAFF
v_call: TRBV4-3; d_call: -; j_call: TRBJ2-7; clone_size: -; cdr3_nt: TGCGCCAGCAGCCAGGCCCGGGGCTCCTACGAGCAGTACTTC; cdr3_aa: CASSQARGSYEQYF
v_call: TRBV6-6; d_call: -; j_call: TRBJ2-5; clone_size: -; cdr3_nt: TGTGCCAGCAGTTCGCCGGGGGCCCAAGAGACCCAGTACTTC; cdr3_aa: CASSSPGAQETQYF
v_call: TRBV9; d_call: TRBD1; j_call: TRBJ2-7; clone_size: -; cdr3_nt: TGTGCCAGCAGCGTAGTGGGAAGTCCCGGGACAGGGGAGAAGGACTCCTACGATGAGGTGTACTTC; cdr3_aa: CASSVVGSPGTGEKDSYDEVYF
v_call: TRBV2; d_call: TRBD1; j_call: TRBJ1-4; clone_size: -; cdr3_nt: TGTGCCAGCAATCCGACAGGGCGGGGAAAACTGTTTTTT; cdr3_aa: CASNPTGRGKLFF
v_call: TRBV6-1; d_call: -; j_call: TRBJ1-2; clone_size: -; cdr3_nt: TGTGCCAGCAGTGAAGGCCCAGTCTATGGCTACACCTTC; cdr3_aa: CASSEGPVYGYTF